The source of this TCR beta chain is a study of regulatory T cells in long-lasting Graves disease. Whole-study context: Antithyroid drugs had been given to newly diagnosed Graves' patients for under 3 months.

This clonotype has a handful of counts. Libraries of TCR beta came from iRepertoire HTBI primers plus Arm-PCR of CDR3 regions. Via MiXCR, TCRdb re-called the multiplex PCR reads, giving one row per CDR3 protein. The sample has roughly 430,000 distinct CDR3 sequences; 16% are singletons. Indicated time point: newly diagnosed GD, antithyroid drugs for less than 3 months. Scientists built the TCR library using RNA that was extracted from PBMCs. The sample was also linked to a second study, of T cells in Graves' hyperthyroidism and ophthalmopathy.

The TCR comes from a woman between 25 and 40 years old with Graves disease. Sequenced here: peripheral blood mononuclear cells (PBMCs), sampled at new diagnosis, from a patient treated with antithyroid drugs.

The CDR3 coding sequence is TGTGCCAGCACGAAGGGACAGGGAGTGAGTCAGCCCCAGCATTTT. It codes for CASTKGQGVSQPQHF. This chain joins TRBV12-3 or TRBV12-4 and TRBJ1-5, with TRBD1 matching over 9 bases. The CDR3 is 15 amino acids. Trimming took 7 bases from V and 6 from J; bases not matched to a gene: 10.